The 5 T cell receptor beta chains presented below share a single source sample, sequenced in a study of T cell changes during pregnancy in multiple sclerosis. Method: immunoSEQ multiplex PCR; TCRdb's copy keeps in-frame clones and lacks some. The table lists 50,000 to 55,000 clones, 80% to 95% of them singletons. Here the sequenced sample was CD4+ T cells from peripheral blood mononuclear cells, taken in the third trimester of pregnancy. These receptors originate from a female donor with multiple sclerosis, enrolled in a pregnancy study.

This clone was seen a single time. CDR3 bases: TGTGCCATCAGTGAGTCGTGGGGACAGGGGTATTCACCCCTCCACTTT. Translating gives CAISESWGQGYSPLHF. The J gene is TRBJ1-6, the V gene TRBV10-3; 10 nucleotides line up with TRBD1. Unmatched junction bases numbered 4, after V lost 0 bases and J lost 8 bases. This CDR3 is 16 amino acids long. The germline gives CDR1 ENHRY, CDR2 SYGVKD.

CDR3 in amino acids: CAIRITGANTGELFF. CDR3 in DNA: TGTGCCATCAGGATTACAGGGGCGAACACCGGGGAGCTGTTTTTT. The chain uses TRBV10-3 and TRBJ2-2; TRBD1 agrees at 7 bases. This CDR3 has 15 residues. In germline, CDR1 is ENHRY, CDR2 SYGVKD. Trimming cost V 6 bases and J 0 bases; bases outside gene matches: 4.

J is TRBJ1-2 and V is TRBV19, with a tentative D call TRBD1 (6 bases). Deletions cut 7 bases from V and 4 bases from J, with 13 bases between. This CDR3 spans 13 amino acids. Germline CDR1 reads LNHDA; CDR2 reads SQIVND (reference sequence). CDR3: CASKQGPAYGYTF. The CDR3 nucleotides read TGTGCCAGTAAACAGGGACCCGCCTATGGCTACACCTTC.

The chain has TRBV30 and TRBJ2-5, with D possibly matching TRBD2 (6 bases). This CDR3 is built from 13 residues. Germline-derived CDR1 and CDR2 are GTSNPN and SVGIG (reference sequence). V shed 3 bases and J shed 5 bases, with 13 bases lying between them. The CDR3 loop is CAWRASVWETQYF. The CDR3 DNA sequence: TGTGCCTGGAGGGCTAGCGTATGGGAGACCCAGTACTTC. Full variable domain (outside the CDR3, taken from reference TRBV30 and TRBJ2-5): SQTIHQWPATLVQPVGSPLSLECTVEGTSNPNLYWYRQAAGRGLQLLFYSVGIGQISSEVPQNLSASRPQDRQFILSSKKLLLSDSGFYLCAWRASVWETQYFGPGTRLLVL.

The CDR3 protein is CASSPAGHDTGELFF. CDR3 bases: TGTGCCAGCTCACCAGCAGGGCACGACACCGGGGAGCTGTTTTTT. The rearrangement joins TRBV18 to TRBJ2-2; D might be TRBD1 (5 bases). The CDR3 consists of 15 residues. Trimming pared 2 bases from V and 3 bases from J, leaving 10 bases between. Looked up from germline, CDR1 is KGHSH and CDR2 is LQKENI.